The sequence of this T cell receptor beta chain was determined in a study of T cells after somatic rescue of genetic block. V was shortened by 4 bases and J by 3 bases, with 7 bases between the two germline ends. CDR1 is MDHEN, CDR2 SYDVKM, per germline. This CDR3 comprises 12 residues. The data were produced by immunoSEQ multiplex PCR, yet TCRdb's version contains in-frame clones alone and is incomplete. The data show 50,000 to 60,000 clones, around 96% seen once. The chain links TRBV28 to TRBJ2-7; no definite D call. The TCR comes from a child under three years old. The sample taken for sequencing was peripheral blood mononuclear cells (PBMCs). The CDR3 sequence is CASSYIIYEQYF. The CDR3 DNA reads TGTGCCAGCAGTTACATAATCTACGAGCAGTACTTC.